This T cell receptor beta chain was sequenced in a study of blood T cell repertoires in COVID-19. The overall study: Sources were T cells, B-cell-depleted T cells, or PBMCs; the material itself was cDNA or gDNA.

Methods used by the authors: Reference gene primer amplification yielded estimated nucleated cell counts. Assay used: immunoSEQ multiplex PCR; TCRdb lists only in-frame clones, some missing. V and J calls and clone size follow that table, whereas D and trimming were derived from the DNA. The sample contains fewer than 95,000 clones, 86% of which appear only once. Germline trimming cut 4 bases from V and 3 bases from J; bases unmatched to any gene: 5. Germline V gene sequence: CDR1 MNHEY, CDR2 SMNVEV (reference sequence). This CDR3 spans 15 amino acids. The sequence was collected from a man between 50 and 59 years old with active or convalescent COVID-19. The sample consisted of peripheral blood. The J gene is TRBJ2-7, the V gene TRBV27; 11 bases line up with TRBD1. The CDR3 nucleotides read TGTGCCAGCAGTTATCGGGGACAGGGGGACTACGAGCAGTACTTC. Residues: CASSYRGQGDYEQYF.